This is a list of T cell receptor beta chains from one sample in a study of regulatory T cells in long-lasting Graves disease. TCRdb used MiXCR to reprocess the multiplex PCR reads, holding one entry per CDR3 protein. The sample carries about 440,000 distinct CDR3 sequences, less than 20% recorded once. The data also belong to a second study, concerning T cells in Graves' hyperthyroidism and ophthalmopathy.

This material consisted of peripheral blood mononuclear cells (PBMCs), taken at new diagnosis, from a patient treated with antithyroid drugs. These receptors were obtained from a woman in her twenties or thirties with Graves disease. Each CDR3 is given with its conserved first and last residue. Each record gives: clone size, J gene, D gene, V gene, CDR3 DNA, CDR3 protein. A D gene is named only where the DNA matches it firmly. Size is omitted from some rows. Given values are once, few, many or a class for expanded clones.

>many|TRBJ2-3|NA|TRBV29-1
TGCAGCGTCGAACGGATTAGCACAGATACGCAGTATTTT
CSVERISTDTQYF
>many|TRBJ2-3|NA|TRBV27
TGTGCCAGCACTGATAGCGTCGATACGCAGTATTTT
CASTDSVDTQYF
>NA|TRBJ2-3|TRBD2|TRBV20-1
TGCAGTGCTAGTGGTGTTCGTGGTGGACTAGCGGGAACAGATACGCAGTATTTT
CSASGVRGGLAGTDTQYF
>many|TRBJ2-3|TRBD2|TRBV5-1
TGCGCCAGCAGCTTGGCCGCCTCTAGCGGGCGGCGGGCAGATACGCAGTATTTT
CASSLAASSGRRADTQYF
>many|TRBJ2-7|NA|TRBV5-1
TGCGCCAGCAGCTTGGACGGAAACTCCTACGAGCAGTACTTC
CASSLDGNSYEQYF
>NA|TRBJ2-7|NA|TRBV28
TGTGTCAGCAGTCGACTGACTAGGCGAGAGGACGAGCAGTACTTC
CVSSRLTRREDEQYF
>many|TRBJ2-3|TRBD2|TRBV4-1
TGCGCCAGCAGCCAAGATAGCGTGGCTAGCGGGATGAGTGCAGATACGCAGTATTTT
CASSQDSVASGMSADTQYF
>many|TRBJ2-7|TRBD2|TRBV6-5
TGTGCCAGCAGTTACGGCCGGGGGGGCGGGGACTCCTACGAGCAGTACTTC
CASSYGRGGGDSYEQYF
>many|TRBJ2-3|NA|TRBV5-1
TGCGCCAGCAGCCGGGACTCCGGCACAGATACGCAGTATTTT
CASSRDSGTDTQYF
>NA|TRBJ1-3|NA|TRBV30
TGTGCCTGGAGGGTGGCTCGGGTGAGCTCTGGAAACACCATATATTTT
CAWRVARVSSGNTIYF
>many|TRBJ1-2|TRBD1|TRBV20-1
TGCAGTGCTAGAGAGACAGGGACCATGATTAACTATGGCTACACCTTC
CSARETGTMINYGYTF
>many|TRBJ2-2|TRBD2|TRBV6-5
TGTGCCAGCAGTTACTCGATTGGACTAGCGGGAGTGGACGGGGAGCTGTTTTTT
CASSYSIGLAGVDGELFF
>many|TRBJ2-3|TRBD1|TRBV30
TGTGCTTCATCCGGGACAGGGGGAACAGATACGCAGTATTTT
CASSGTGGTDTQYF
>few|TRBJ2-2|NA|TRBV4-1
TGCGCCAGCAGCCCGGGACTGGCCGGGGAGCTGTTTTTT
CASSPGLAGELFF
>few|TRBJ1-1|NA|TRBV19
TGTGCCAGTAGTCGATCTACTGTGAACACTGAAGCTTTCTTT
CASSRSTVNTEAFF
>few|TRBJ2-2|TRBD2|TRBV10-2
TGCGCCAGCAGTGAGACGCTAGCGGGAGTCACCGGGGAGCTGTTTTTT
CASSETLAGVTGELFF
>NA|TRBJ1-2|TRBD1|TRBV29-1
TGCAGCGGACAGACAGGGGACTATGGCTACACCTTC
CSGQTGDYGYTF
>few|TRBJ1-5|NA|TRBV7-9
TGTGCCAGCAGCTTAGGGGACAATTTAAATCAGCCCCAGCATTTT
CASSLGDNLNQPQHF
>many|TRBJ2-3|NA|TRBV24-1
TGTGCCACCAGTGATGGGCGAGATACGCAGTATTTT
CATSDGRDTQYF
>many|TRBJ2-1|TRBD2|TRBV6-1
TGTGCCAGCACTCGACTAGCGGGAGGCGGGGACAATGAGCAGTTCTTC
CASTRLAGGGDNEQFF
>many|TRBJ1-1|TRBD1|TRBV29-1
TGCAGCGTTGCGGACAGGACTGAAGCTTTCTTT
CSVADRTEAFF
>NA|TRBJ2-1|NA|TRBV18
TGTGCCAGCTCACCACGAGGGGAAGTTCAGCGGACCGCCTACAATGAGCAGTTCTTC
CASSPRGEVQRTAYNEQFF
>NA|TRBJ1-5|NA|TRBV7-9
TGTGCCAGCAGTTTGGGGGGGACCAATCAGCCCCAGCATTTT
CASSLGGTNQPQHF
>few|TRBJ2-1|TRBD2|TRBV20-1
TGCAGTGCTAGAGATGGGGAAGGGACTAGCGGGAGTAGTTATGAGCAGTTCTTC
CSARDGEGTSGSSYEQFF
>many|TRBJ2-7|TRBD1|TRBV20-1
TGCAGTGCTAGAGCCGGGACAGCGATCTACGAGCAGTACTTC
CSARAGTAIYEQYF
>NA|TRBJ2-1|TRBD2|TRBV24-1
TGTGCCACCAGTAGGCTAGCGGGAGTTGAGGAGCAGTTCTTC
CATSRLAGVEEQFF
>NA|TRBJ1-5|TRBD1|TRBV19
TGTGCCAGTAGAAACCTCCGGGACAGGGGCGTTGAAGGAGGAAATCAGCCCCAGCATTTT
CASRNLRDRGVEGGNQPQHF